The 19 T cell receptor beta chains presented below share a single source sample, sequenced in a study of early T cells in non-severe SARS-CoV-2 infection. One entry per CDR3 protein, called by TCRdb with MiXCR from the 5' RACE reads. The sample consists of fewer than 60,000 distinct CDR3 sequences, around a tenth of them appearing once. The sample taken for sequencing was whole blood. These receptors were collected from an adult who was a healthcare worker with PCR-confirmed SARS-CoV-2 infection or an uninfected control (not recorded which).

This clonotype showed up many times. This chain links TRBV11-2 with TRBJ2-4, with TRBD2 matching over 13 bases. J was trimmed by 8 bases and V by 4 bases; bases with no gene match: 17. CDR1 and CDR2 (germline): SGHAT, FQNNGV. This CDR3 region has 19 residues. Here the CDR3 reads CASSYPSGLAGVQSDIQYF. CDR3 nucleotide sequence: TGTGCCAGCAGCTATCCGTCAGGACTAGCGGGAGTCCAATCAGACATTCAGTACTTC.

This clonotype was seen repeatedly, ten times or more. The CDR3 reads CASSGQGAPGNTIYF. For the CDR3, the DNA is TGTGCCAGCAGCGGACAGGGGGCGCCTGGAAACACCATATATTTT. The chain joins TRBV7-2 to TRBJ1-3; 11 nucleotides agree with TRBD1. CDR1 and CDR2 from the germline V gene are SGHTA and FQGNSA. CDR3 length: 15 residues. With 5 bases clipped from V and 2 bases from J, the junction kept 2 bases outside the gene matches.

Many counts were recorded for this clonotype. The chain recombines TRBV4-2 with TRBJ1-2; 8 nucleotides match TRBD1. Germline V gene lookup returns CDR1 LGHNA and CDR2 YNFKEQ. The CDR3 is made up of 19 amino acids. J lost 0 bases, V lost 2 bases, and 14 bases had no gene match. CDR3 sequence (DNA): TGTGCCAGCAGCCAATTTCAGGGGGCCGGAATAAAAGCTAACTATGGCTACACCTTC. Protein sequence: CASSQFQGAGIKANYGYTF.

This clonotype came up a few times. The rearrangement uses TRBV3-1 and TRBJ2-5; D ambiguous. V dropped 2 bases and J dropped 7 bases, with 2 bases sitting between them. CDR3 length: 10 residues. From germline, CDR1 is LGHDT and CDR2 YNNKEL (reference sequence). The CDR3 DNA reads TGTGCCAGCAGCCAACGGACCCAGTACTTC. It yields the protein CASSQRTQYF.

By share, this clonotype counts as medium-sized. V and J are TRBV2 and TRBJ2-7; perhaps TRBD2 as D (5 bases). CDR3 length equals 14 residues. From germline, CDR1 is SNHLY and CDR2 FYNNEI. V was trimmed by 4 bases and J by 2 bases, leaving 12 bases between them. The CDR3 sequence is CASSGGQFTYEQYF. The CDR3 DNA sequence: TGTGCCAGCAGTGGAGGGCAATTTACCTACGAGCAGTACTTC.

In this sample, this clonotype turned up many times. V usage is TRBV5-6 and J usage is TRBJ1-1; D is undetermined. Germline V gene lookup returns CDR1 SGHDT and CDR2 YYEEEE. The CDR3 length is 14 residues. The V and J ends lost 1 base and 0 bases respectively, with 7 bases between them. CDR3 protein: CASSLTGMNTEAFF. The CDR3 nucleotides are TGTGCCAGCAGCTTGACGGGAATGAACACTGAAGCTTTCTTT. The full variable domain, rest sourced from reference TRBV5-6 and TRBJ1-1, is DAGVTQSPTHLIKTRGQQVTLRCSPKSGHDTVSWYQQALGQGPQFIFQYYEEEERQRGNFPDRFSGHQFPNYSSELNVNALLLGDSALYLCASSLTGMNTEAFFGQGTRLTVV.

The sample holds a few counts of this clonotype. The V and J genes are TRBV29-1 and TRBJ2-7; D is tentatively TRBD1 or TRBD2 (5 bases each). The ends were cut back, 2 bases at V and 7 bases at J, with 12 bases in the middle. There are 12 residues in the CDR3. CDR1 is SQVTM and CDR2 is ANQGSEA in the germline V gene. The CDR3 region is CSVETGAGEQYF. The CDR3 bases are TGCAGCGTTGAAACCGGGGCGGGTGAGCAGTACTTC.

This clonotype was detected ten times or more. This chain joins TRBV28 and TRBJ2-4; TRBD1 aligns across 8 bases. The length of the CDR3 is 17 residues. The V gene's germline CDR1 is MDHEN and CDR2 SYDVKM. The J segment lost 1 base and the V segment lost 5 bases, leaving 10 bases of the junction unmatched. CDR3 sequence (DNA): TGTGCCAGCAGTGCGAATCAGGGGGCGCGGGCCAAAAACATTCAGTACTTC. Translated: CASSANQGARAKNIQYF.

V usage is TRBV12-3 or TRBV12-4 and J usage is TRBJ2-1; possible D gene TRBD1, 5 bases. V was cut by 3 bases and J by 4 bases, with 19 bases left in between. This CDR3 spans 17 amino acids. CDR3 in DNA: TGTGCCAGCAGTTTTATTGGGCAGTGGGGCTTATACAATGAGCAGTTCTTC. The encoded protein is CASSFIGQWGLYNEQFF.

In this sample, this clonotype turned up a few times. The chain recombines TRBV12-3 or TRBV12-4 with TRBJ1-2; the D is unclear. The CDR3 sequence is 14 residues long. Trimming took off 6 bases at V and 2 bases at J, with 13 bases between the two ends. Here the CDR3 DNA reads TGTGCCAGCAGCCCCCCCGGGCAGAACTATGGCTACACCTTC. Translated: CASSPPGQNYGYTF.

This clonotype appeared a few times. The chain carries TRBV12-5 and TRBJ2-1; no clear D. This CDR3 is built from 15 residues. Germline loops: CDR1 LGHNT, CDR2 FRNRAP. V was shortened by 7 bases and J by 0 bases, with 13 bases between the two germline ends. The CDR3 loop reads CASAPFTSSYNEQFF. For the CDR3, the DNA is TGTGCTAGTGCCCCTTTCACGAGCTCCTACAATGAGCAGTTCTTC.

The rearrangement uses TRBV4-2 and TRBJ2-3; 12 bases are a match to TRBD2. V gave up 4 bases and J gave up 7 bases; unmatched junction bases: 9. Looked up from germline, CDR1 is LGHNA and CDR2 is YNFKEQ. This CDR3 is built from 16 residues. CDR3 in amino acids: CASSPVTSGSEYTQYF. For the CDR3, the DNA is TGTGCCAGCAGCCCGGTGACTAGCGGGAGTGAATATACGCAGTATTTT.

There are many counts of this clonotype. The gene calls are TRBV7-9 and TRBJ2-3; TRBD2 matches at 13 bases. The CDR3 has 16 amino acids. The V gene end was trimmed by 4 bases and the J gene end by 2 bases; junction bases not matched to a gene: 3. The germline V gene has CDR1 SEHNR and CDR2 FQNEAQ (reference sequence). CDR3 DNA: TGTGCCAGCAGCTCCGGGACTAGCGGGACCACAGATACGCAGTATTTT. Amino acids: CASSSGTSGTTDTQYF.

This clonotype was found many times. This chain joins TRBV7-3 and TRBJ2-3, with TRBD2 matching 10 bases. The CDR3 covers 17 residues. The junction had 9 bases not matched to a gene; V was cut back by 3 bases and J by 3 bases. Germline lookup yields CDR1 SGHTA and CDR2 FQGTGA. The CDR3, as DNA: TGTGCCAGCAGCTTCCGCAGTGATAGCGGGAGGACAGATACGCAGTATTTT. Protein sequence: CASSFRSDSGRTDTQYF.

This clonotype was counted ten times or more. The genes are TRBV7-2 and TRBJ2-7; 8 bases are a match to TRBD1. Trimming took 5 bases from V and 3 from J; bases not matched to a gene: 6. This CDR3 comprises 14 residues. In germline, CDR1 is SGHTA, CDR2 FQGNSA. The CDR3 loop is CASSHGTGGYEQYF. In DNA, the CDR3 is TGTGCCAGCAGCCACGGGACAGGTGGCTACGAGCAGTACTTC.

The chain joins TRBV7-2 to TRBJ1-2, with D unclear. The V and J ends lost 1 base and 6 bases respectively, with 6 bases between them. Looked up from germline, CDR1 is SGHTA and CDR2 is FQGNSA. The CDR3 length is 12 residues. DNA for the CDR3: TGTGCCAGCAGCTTAGTCGGTGATGGCTACACCTTC. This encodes CASSLVGDGYTF.

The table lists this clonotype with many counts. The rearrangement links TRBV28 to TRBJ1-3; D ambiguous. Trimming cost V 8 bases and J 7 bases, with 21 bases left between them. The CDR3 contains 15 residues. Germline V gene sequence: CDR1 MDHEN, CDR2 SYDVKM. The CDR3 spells CASQGRITASNTIYF. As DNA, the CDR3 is TGTGCCAGCCAAGGGAGGATTACGGCTTCGAACACCATATATTTT.

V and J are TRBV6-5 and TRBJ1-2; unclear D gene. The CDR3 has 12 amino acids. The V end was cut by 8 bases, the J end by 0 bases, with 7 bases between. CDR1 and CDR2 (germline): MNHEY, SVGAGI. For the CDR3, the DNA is TGTGCCAGCTGGTATACTAACTATGGCTACACCTTC. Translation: CASWYTNYGYTF.

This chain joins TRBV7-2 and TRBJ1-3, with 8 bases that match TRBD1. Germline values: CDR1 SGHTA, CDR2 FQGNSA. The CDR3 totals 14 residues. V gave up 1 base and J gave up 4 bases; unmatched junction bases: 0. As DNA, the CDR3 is TGTGCCAGCAGCTTAGGGACAGGGGGAAACACCATATATTTT. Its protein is CASSLGTGGNTIYF.